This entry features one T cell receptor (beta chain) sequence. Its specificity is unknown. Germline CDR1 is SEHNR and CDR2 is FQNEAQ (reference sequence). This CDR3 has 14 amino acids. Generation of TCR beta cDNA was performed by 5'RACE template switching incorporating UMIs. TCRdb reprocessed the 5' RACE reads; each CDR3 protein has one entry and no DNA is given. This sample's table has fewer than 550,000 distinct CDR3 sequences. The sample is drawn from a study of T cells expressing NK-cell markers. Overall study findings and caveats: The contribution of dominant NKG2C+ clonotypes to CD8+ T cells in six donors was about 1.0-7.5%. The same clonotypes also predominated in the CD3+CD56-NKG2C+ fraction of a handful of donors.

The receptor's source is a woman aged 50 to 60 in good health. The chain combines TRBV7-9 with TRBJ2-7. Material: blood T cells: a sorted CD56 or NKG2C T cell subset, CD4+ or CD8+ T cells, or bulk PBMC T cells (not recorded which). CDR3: CASSLKGFGHEQYF.